Listed below are T cell receptor beta chains from one sample, sequenced in a study of blood T cell repertoires in COVID-19. The table came from immunoSEQ multiplex PCR; TCRdb's copy has only in-frame clones and leaves some out. This table holds under 250,000 clones, more than 65% found once. Sequencing was carried out using peripheral blood. The receptors were sampled from a woman of 80 years or more with acute or convalescent COVID-19. CDR3s include the opening cysteine and the closing phenylalanine or tryptophan. A D gene is named only where the DNA matches it firmly. The size of a clone is reported for some rows only, either as once, few or many, or as a class for expanded clones.

V gene	clone size	J gene	D gene	CDR3 DNA	CDR3 protein
TRBV5-4	.	TRBJ1-4	.	TGTGCCAGCAGCCCAGGGGTTCCAACTAATGAAAAACTGTTTTTT	CASSPGVPTNEKLFF
TRBV19	few	TRBJ1-4	TRBD1	TGTGCCAGTGGGACAGGGGGCTTGAGAACTAATGAAAAACTGTTTTTT	CASGTGGLRTNEKLFF
TRBV30	.	TRBJ1-2	TRBD1	TGTGCCTGGGCGCCCGGGACAGCCTATGGCTACACCTTC	CAWAPGTAYGYTF
TRBV6-5	.	TRBJ2-6	TRBD1	TGTGCCAGCAGGGCGACAGGGTATGGGGCCAACGTCCTGACTTTC	CASRATGYGANVLTF
TRBV5-4	.	TRBJ2-1	TRBD2	TGTGCCAGCAGCGCCGGACTAGCGGGGCCTGAGCAGTTCTTC	CASSAGLAGPEQFF
TRBV3-1/TRBV3-2	.	TRBJ2-7	.	TGTGCCAGCAGCTTCCGGTCCGAGCAGTACTTC	CASSFRSEQYF
TRBV21-1	.	TRBJ1-5	.	TGTGCCAGCAGCAAATGGTGTAGGTTCAAGGGGAATCAGCCCCAGCATTTT	CASSKWCRFKGNQPQHF
TRBV12-3/TRBV12-4	.	TRBJ2-5	TRBD1	TGTGCCAGCAGCCCCGGACAGGGTCAGGCCCAGTACTTC	CASSPGQGQAQYF
TRBV28	.	TRBJ2-7	.	TGTGCCAGCAGTTTATCCTGGACAGAACGTAAGCAGTACTTC	CASSLSWTERKQYF
TRBV3-1/TRBV3-2	.	TRBJ1-1	.	TGTGCCAGCAGCCAAGATGGAGGGACCACTGAAGCTTTCTTT	CASSQDGGTTEAFF
TRBV6-5	few	TRBJ2-5	TRBD2	TGTGCCAGCAAGAATAGCGGGGGCCTAGTGGCCCAGTACTTC	CASKNSGGLVAQYF
TRBV6-5	.	TRBJ2-1	.	TGTGCCAGTCCCGGGGGTGAGCAGTTCTTC	CASPGGEQFF
TRBV19	.	TRBJ2-2	TRBD1	TGTGCCAGTAGTATACGACAGGGAAGAACCGGGGAGCTGTTTTTT	CASSIRQGRTGELFF
TRBV5-1	.	TRBJ2-1	TRBD2	TGCGCCAGCAGCTGGGCGGGGGTTGAGCAGTTCTTC	CASSWAGVEQFF
TRBV7-9	.	TRBJ1-2	.	TGTGCCAGCAGCTTGACGGGTGGTCGTGGCTACACCTTC	CASSLTGGRGYTF
TRBV19	.	TRBJ1-4	.	TGTGCCAGTAGACCCCTGCGGGGAAGTAATGACAAACTGTTTTTT	CASRPLRGSNDKLFF
TRBV5-4	.	TRBJ1-2	TRBD1	TGTGCCAGCAGCTCAGGTGACAGGGGATATCATGGCTACACCTTC	CASSSGDRGYHGYTF
TRBV11-2	.	TRBJ2-1	TRBD1	TGTGCCAGCAGCTTTAACAGGGGGCCGGGGAATGAGCAGTTCTTC	CASSFNRGPGNEQFF
TRBV19	.	TRBJ1-1	TRBD1	TGTGCCAGTACCCCGACAGGGGGCCTGAACACTGAAGCTTTCTTT	CASTPTGGLNTEAFF
TRBV4-2	few	TRBJ1-5	.	TGTGCCAGCAGCCAGGCAGGGGATCAGCCCCAGCATTTT	CASSQAGDQPQHF
TRBV6-1	.	TRBJ2-7	.	TGTGCCAGCAGTGATCGGGGGTATGGCTACGAGCAGTACTTC	CASSDRGYGYEQYF
TRBV2	.	TRBJ1-5	TRBD1	TGTGCCAGCAGTACAACGACAGGGACTTATCAGCCCCAGCATTTT	CASSTTTGTYQPQHF
TRBV7-3	.	TRBJ1-1	TRBD1	TGTGCCAGCAGCGAAGCGGGACAGGGGCCCACTGAAGCTTTCTTT	CASSEAGQGPTEAFF
TRBV2	.	TRBJ1-2	TRBD1	TGTGCCGTAGGACAGGGGCTATATGGCTACACCTTC	CAVGQGLYGYTF
TRBV19	.	TRBJ1-4	.	TGTGCCAGTAGTACAGCGACTGAAAAACTGTTTTTT	CASSTATEKLFF
TRBV3-1/TRBV3-2	.	TRBJ1-2	TRBD1	TGTGCCAGCAGCCCTCGGACAGGGGGCGTTGCTGGCTACACCTTC	CASSPRTGGVAGYTF
TRBV19	once	TRBJ1-2	TRBD1	TGTGCCAGTAAAGTGGGGACAGGAAGGATTGGCTACACCTTC	CASKVGTGRIGYTF
TRBV30	.	TRBJ1-1	.	TGTGCCTGGGAAAGACAACTTGAAGCTTTCTTT	CAWERQLEAFF
TRBV4-2	.	TRBJ2-2	TRBD2	TGTGCCAGCAGCCAAATTAGCGGGGGGGCGACCGGGGAGCTGTTTTTT	CASSQISGGATGELFF
TRBV15	.	TRBJ1-4	TRBD1	TGTGCCACCAGCAGGGCACCGGGACAGGGGGATGAAAAACTGTTTTTT	CATSRAPGQGDEKLFF
TRBV19	.	TRBJ1-4	.	TGTGCCAGCTCGTACGGGGAGGTCGGTGAAAAACTGTTTTTT	CASSYGEVGEKLFF
TRBV7-3	.	TRBJ1-1	.	TGTGCCAGCAGCCGGGACTTGAACACTGAAGCTTTCTTT	CASSRDLNTEAFF
TRBV7-9	.	TRBJ2-5	.	TGTGCCAGCACGGAGAGGACGATGGTTAGGGGCCAAGAGACCCAGTACTTC	CASTERTMVRGQETQYF
TRBV27	.	TRBJ2-3	.	TGTGCCAGCAGTTCTCGACAGTTTAGCACAGATACGCAGTATTTT	CASSSRQFSTDTQYF
TRBV5-1	.	TRBJ2-2	.	TGCGCCAGCAGCTTGAGCACGGTTACTTACGGAGGGAGGACCGGGGAGCTGTTTTTT	CASSLSTVTYGGRTGELFF
TRBV3-1/TRBV3-2	.	TRBJ1-2	.	TGTGCCAGCAGCCAAGCGGGGTTAGGCGGCTACACCTTC	CASSQAGLGGYTF
TRBV7-8	.	TRBJ2-7	.	TGTGCCAGCAGCCCGACTAGAGCCGGCGAGCAGTACTTC	CASSPTRAGEQYF
TRBV7-7	once	TRBJ2-3	.	TGTGCCAGCAGCTTAGGCAACAGCGGGACAGATACGCAGTATTTT	CASSLGNSGTDTQYF
TRBV5-1	.	TRBJ2-2	.	TGCGCCAGCAGCTTGGCCGAGCAAAACACCGGGGAGCTGTTTTTT	CASSLAEQNTGELFF
TRBV5-1	.	TRBJ2-3	TRBD2	TGCGCCAGCAGCTGGACTAGCGGGACTAACACAGATACGCAGTATTTT	CASSWTSGTNTDTQYF
TRBV6-1	.	TRBJ2-5	TRBD2	TGTGCCAGCAGTGAAGCTGGCGGGGGGGCCTGGGAGACCCAGTACTTC	CASSEAGGGAWETQYF
TRBV9	.	TRBJ1-2	.	TGTGCCAGCAGCGTTCGACAGTCCCCGATTACTAACTATGGCTACACCTTC	CASSVRQSPITNYGYTF
TRBV2	.	TRBJ2-3	.	TGTGCCAGCAGTGGAACTAGCTCTGCAGATACGCAGTATTTT	CASSGTSSADTQYF
TRBV7-9	.	TRBJ2-1	TRBD2	TGTGCCAGCAGCCCCCTCGGGCGGGGGGGCAATGAGCAGTTCTTC	CASSPLGRGGNEQFF
TRBV28	.	TRBJ2-1	.	TGTGCCAGCAGTCAAATACAGGGCTCTTCCTTCTTC	CASSQIQGSSFF
TRBV20-1	few	TRBJ2-5	.	TGCAGTGCCCTCGGGGGAGAGACCCAGTACTTC	CSALGGETQYF
TRBV7-6	.	TRBJ1-2	.	TGTGCCAGCAGCCAAGCTGAGGGTTCGGGTTATGGCTACACCTTC	CASSQAEGSGYGYTF
TRBV27	.	TRBJ1-1	.	TGTGCCAGCAGTTCCCACAGGGTATGGGGCAACACTGAAGCTTTCTTT	CASSSHRVWGNTEAFF
TRBV6-5	.	TRBJ1-2	.	TGTGCCAGCGCCGCAGGGGTCCCCTATGGCTACACCTTC	CASAAGVPYGYTF
TRBV5-4	few	TRBJ1-5	TRBD1	TGTGCCAGCAGCTTGCAGGGGGAAAATCAGCCCCAGCATTTT	CASSLQGENQPQHF
TRBV5-5	.	TRBJ2-1	.	TGTGCCAGCAGCTTTTCTACCAGCGGGCAGTTCTTC	CASSFSTSGQFF
TRBV7-2	.	TRBJ1-2	.	TGTGCCAGCAGCCTAACGGGTGGCTACACCTTC	CASSLTGGYTF
TRBV6-5	.	TRBJ2-7	TRBD1	TGTGCCAGCAGTTCCTCTCCCGGGACAGGACCTTGGGAGCAGTACTTC	CASSSSPGTGPWEQYF
TRBV4-3	.	TRBJ2-3	TRBD2	TGCGCCAGCAGCCTTCTGACTAGCGGCGTAGATACGCAGTATTTT	CASSLLTSGVDTQYF
TRBV7-6	.	TRBJ2-1	.	TGTGCCAGCAGCCACAAGCCAACAGGACGATCCTACAATGAGCAGTTCTTC	CASSHKPTGRSYNEQFF